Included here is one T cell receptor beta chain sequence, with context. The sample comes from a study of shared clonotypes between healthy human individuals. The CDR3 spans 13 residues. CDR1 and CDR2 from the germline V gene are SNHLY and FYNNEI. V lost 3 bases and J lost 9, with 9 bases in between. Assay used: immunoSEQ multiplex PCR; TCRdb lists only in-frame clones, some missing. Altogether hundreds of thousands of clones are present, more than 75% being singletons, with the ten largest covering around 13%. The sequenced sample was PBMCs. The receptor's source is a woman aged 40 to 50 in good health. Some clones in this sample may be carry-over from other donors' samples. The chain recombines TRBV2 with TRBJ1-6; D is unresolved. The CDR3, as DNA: TGTGCCAGCAGTGAGTCGTTAGGTTCACCCCTCCACTTT. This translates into CASSESLGSPLHF.